A single sample is the source of the 29 T cell receptor beta chains below, sequenced in a study of Graves' ophthalmopathy and Graves' hyperthyroidism. For repertoire sequencing, the TCR beta CDR3 regions were amplified from RNA transcripts. First-round RT-PCR employed HTBI primers, with a second-round multiplex PCR after it. TCRdb processed the multiplex PCR reads anew with MiXCR; each CDR3 protein has one entry. The sample records about 740,000 distinct CDR3 sequences, 40% being singletons. The sequenced sample consisted of peripheral blood. These receptor sequences come from an adult man with Graves' ophthalmopathy.

The CDR3 reads CSAMKARGRNTIYF. CDR3 DNA sequence: TGCAGTGCTATGAAGGCCAGGGGGCGAAACACCATATATTTT. The rearrangement joins TRBV20-1 to TRBJ1-3, with 8 bases aligning to TRBD1. There are 14 residues in the CDR3. Unmatched junction bases numbered 7, after V lost 4 bases and J lost 5 bases. CDR1 and CDR2 (germline): DFQATT, SNEGSKA (reference sequence).

This chain uses TRBV9 with TRBJ1-2; the D gene is possibly TRBD1 (5 bases). Per the germline V gene, CDR1 is SGDLS and CDR2 is YYNGEE. Trimming took off 5 bases at V and 5 bases at J, with 19 bases between the two ends. This CDR3 is 15 amino acids long. CDR3 protein: CASSAGKGHLYGYTF. CDR3 bases: TGTGCCAGCAGTGCTGGCAAAGGACACCTATATGGCTACACCTTC. The variable domain in full, with the rest retrieved from reference TRBV9 and TRBJ1-2, is DSGVTQTPKHLITATGQRVTLRCSPRSGDLSVYWYQQSLDQGLQFLIQYYNGEERAKGNILERFSAQQFPDLHSELNLSSLELGDSALYFCASSAGKGHLYGYTFGSGTRLTVV.

This clonotype was observed many times. V and J are TRBV24-1 and TRBJ1-5; 7 bases line up with TRBD1. With 11 bases clipped from V and 2 bases from J, the junction kept 11 bases outside the gene matches. The CDR3 length is 15 residues. Per the germline V gene, CDR1 is KGHDR and CDR2 is SFDVKD. For the CDR3, the DNA is TGTGCCAGCAGCTTACCCGGGACAGGCAATCAGCCCCAGCATTTT. Its protein product is CASSLPGTGNQPQHF.

This clonotype was observed many times. The chain has TRBV7-9 and TRBJ1-2; the match to TRBD1 covers 10 bases. The CDR3 is 15 residues long. Trimming took 5 bases from V and 8 from J; bases not matched to a gene: 11. CDR1 is SEHNR, CDR2 FQNEAQ, per germline (reference sequence). The CDR3 loop reads CASSRPGTGVVGYTF. As DNA, the CDR3 is TGTGCCAGCAGCAGGCCCGGGACAGGGGTAGTCGGCTACACCTTC.

This clonotype came up once. Lacking the conserved final phenylalanine or tryptophan, this CDR3 likely reflects a read error. The chain uses TRBV7-2 and TRBJ1-2; D is unresolved. V lost 9 bases and J 5 bases, leaving 19 bases between the germline ends. This CDR3 contains 14 residues. Looked up from germline, CDR1 is SGHTA and CDR2 is FQGNSA. CDR3: CASSRRTGSYGYTS. The CDR3 DNA sequence: TGTGCCAGTAGTAGACGGACGGGATCATATGGCTACACCTCC.

The chain is built from TRBV25-1 and TRBJ2-1; 9 bases align to TRBD2. The germline V gene has CDR1 MGHDK and CDR2 SYGVNS. V was clipped by 3 bases and J by 6 bases; unmatched bases: 3. The CDR3 extends over 14 amino acids. The CDR3 is CASSDTTSGNEQFF. CDR3 DNA: TGTGCCAGCAGTGATACGACTAGCGGCAATGAGCAGTTCTTC.

In this sample, this clonotype turned up once. The chain uses TRBV29-1 and TRBJ2-7; TRBD1 aligns across 11 bases. The CDR3 length is 15 residues. The ends lost 5 bases at V and 7 bases at J; junction bases unmatched: 13. The germline V gene encodes CDR1 SQVTM and CDR2 ANQGSEA. CDR3 in DNA: TGCAGCGTTTGGGGGGGACAGGGGGTGGCGAGTGAGCAGTACTTC. Protein: CSVWGGQGVASEQYF.

This clonotype was seen a handful of times. The chain links TRBV2 to TRBJ2-7, with 7 bases matching TRBD1. The CDR3 is 14 amino acids. V shed 5 bases, J shed 2 bases, and the junction held 6 bases outside the gene matches. Germline CDR1 is SNHLY and CDR2 is FYNNEI. CDR3 in DNA: TGTGCCAGCAGTTTCGGACAGGTCCCCTACGAGCAGTACTTC. Translating it yields CASSFGQVPYEQYF.

This clonotype showed up many times. V gene TRBV7-6 combines with J gene TRBJ2-7; 7 positions agree with TRBD1. V lost 1 base and J lost 2; bases outside the gene matches: 8. The CDR3 has 16 amino acids. Germline CDR1 is SGHVS and CDR2 is FNYEAQ. The CDR3 DNA reads TGTGCCAGCAGCTTAGGAGAGCCGGGACAGACCTACGAGCAGTACTTC. It specifies CASSLGEPGQTYEQYF.

The V gene is TRBV10-2, the J gene TRBJ2-7; unclear D gene. The germline CDR1 and CDR2 sequences are WSHSY and SAAADI. The CDR3 sequence is 13 residues long. Between the trimmed V and J ends, which lost 6 bases and 3 bases, there was a span of 12 bases. The CDR3 is CASSHVGLYEQYF. CDR3 bases: TGCGCCAGCAGCCATGTCGGCCTCTACGAGCAGTACTTC.

This clonotype was counted ten times or more. This chain links TRBV19 with TRBJ2-5; 13 bases are shared with TRBD2. Germline CDR1 reads LNHDA; CDR2 reads SQIVND (reference sequence). The CDR3 is made up of 15 amino acids. Trimming removed 5 bases from V and 5 bases from J; junction bases left unmatched: 5. The CDR3 is CASSPTTSGRETQYF. The CDR3 nucleotides read TGTGCCAGTAGTCCAACGACTAGCGGGAGGGAGACCCAGTACTTC.

The chain employs TRBV2 and TRBJ2-5; D call uncertain. V lost 7 bases to trimming and J lost 0 bases, with 9 bases between them. Germline V gene sequence: CDR1 SNHLY, CDR2 FYNNEI. This CDR3 has 13 amino acids. CDR3: CASKKRNQETQYF. The DNA for the CDR3 is TGTGCCAGCAAAAAGCGAAACCAAGAGACCCAGTACTTC.

This clonotype occurred many times. The chain is built from TRBV25-1 and TRBJ1-2, with a possible D match to TRBD1 (5 bases). V was pared by 3 bases and J by 7 bases, with 18 bases between. The CDR3 spans 15 residues. Germline assignment: CDR1 MGHDK and CDR2 SYGVNS. The CDR3 sequence is CASSDQLRDVFGYTF. CDR3 bases: TGTGCCAGCAGTGACCAATTACGGGACGTCTTTGGCTACACCTTC.

The V gene is TRBV15, the J gene TRBJ2-6, with 10 bases lining up with TRBD2. Trimming at V came to 3 bases and at J to 4 bases, leaving 6 bases not matched to a gene. This CDR3 has 17 residues. From germline, CDR1 is LNHNV and CDR2 YYDKDF (reference sequence). CDR3 DNA sequence: TGTGCCACCAGCAGGGGACTAGCGCGGACCGGGGCCAACGTCCTGACTTTC. It encodes CATSRGLARTGANVLTF.

The rearrangement uses TRBV11-1 and TRBJ1-2; possibly TRBD1 for D (5 bases). The CDR3 extends over 13 amino acids. The V and J ends lost 11 bases and 0 bases respectively, with 13 bases between them. Germline CDR1 is SGHAT and CDR2 is FQDESV (reference sequence). The CDR3 loop is CAWEGKANYGYTF. The CDR3 nucleotides read TGTGCCTGGGAGGGGAAGGCTAACTATGGCTACACCTTC.

This clonotype was found many times. This chain links TRBV29-1 with TRBJ1-1; D is perhaps TRBD1 (5 bases). CDR1 is SQVTM, CDR2 ANQGSEA, per germline. The CDR3 is 13 residues long. The V end lost 8 bases, the J end lost 5 bases, and 18 bases lay between the germline ends. The CDR3 DNA sequence: TGCAGCCCTGCTGAGGGGATGGGGACTGAAGCTTTCTTT. This encodes CSPAEGMGTEAFF. The full variable domain, its missing parts supplied by reference TRBV29-1 and TRBJ1-1, is SAVISQKPSRDICQRGTSLTIQCQVDSQVTMMFWYRQQPGQSLTLIATANQGSEATYESGFVIDKFPISRPNLTFSTLTVSNMSPEDSSIYLCSPAEGMGTEAFFGQGTRLTVV.

This clonotype has ten or more counts. The rearrangement uses TRBV13 and TRBJ1-2; D is unclear. V was shortened by 2 bases and J by 8 bases, with 9 bases between the two germline ends. The CDR3 sequence is 12 residues long. CDR1 is PRHDT and CDR2 is FYEKMQ in the germline V gene (reference sequence). The CDR3: CASSLRPAGYTF. DNA of the CDR3: TGTGCCAGCAGCTTACGGCCGGCCGGCTACACCTTC.

V and J are TRBV2 and TRBJ1-1; D ambiguous. Trimming took off 5 bases at V and 3 bases at J, with 10 bases between the two ends. This CDR3 is built from 13 residues. CDR1 is SNHLY and CDR2 is FYNNEI in the germline V gene. The CDR3, as DNA: TGTGCCAGCAGTTTATCCGCGGACACTGAAGCTTTCTTT. Its translation: CASSLSADTEAFF.

This clonotype was seen at least ten times. The V gene is TRBV25-1, the J gene TRBJ1-3; a weak D match, TRBD1 (6 bases). Deletions cut 5 bases from V and 0 bases from J, with 20 bases between. The V gene's germline CDR1 is MGHDK and CDR2 SYGVNS. This CDR3 comprises 18 residues. CDR3 amino acids: CASSPPLGRTVSGNTIYF. The CDR3 DNA follows: TGTGCCAGCAGTCCCCCCCTAGGGCGGACAGTCTCTGGAAACACCATATATTTT.

For this clonotype: At one boundary the junction diverges from the germline segment, which might be a read error. The genes are TRBV2 and TRBJ2-2, with D perhaps matching TRBD2 (5 bases). Per germline, CDR1 SNHLY and CDR2 FYNNEI. This CDR3 comprises 15 residues. The CDR3: CAGSRARANTGELFF. The DNA for the CDR3 is TGTGCCGGCAGTCGGGCGAGGGCCAACACCGGGGAGCTGTTTTTT.

This clonotype was detected only once. The chain links TRBV11-1 to TRBJ1-6; the match to TRBD1 covers 12 bases. This CDR3 has 16 amino acids. With 3 bases clipped from V and 10 bases from J, the junction kept 7 bases outside the gene matches. The germline V gene has CDR1 SGHAT and CDR2 FQDESV (reference sequence). In DNA, the CDR3 is TGTGCCAGCAGCTTCCAGGGACAGGGGGCTGGCTCACCCCTCCACTTT. Translated: CASSFQGQGAGSPLHF.

DNA of the CDR3: TGCGCCAGCAGCCAAGATCAGGGGATAAATGAAAAACTGTTTTTT. Protein product: CASSQDQGINEKLFF. The chain has TRBV4-3 and TRBJ1-4, with D possibly being TRBD1 (6 bases). The CDR3 contains 15 residues. Germline V lookup: CDR1 LGHNA, CDR2 YSLEER. V shed 0 bases and J shed 5 bases, with 10 bases lying between them.

This chain uses TRBV2 with TRBJ1-1, with unresolved D. Germline lookup yields CDR1 SNHLY and CDR2 FYNNEI. This CDR3 region has 14 residues. V lost 8 bases and J 2 bases, leaving 15 bases between the germline ends. CDR3 loop: CASGSRRTNTEAFF. CDR3 DNA: TGTGCCAGCGGATCCAGACGGACCAACACTGAAGCTTTCTTT.

The chain is built from TRBV7-9 and TRBJ2-6; D not certain. This CDR3 is built from 15 residues. V lost 5 bases, J lost 1 base, and 9 bases lay in between. The germline V gene has CDR1 SEHNR and CDR2 FQNEAQ (reference sequence). This CDR3 reads CASSASPSGANVLTF. The CDR3 nucleotides read TGTGCCAGCAGCGCCTCACCTTCTGGGGCCAACGTCCTGACTTTC.

The chain employs TRBV7-9 and TRBJ2-5, with TRBD1 identical over 7 bases. Trimming removed 4 bases from V and 5 bases from J; junction bases left unmatched: 7. The germline CDR1 and CDR2 sequences are SEHNR and FQNEAQ (reference sequence). This CDR3 comprises 14 residues. CDR3 amino acids: CASSSTGIMETQYF. In nucleotides, the CDR3 is TGTGCCAGCAGCTCGACAGGGATCATGGAGACCCAGTACTTC.

V and J are TRBV12-3 or TRBV12-4 and TRBJ2-6; 9 nucleotides align to TRBD2. V shed 6 bases and J 0 bases; nucleotides not matched to a gene: 9. CDR3 length: 18 amino acids. The CDR3: CASRPIAGANSGANVLTF. CDR3 sequence (DNA): TGTGCCAGCAGACCTATAGCGGGAGCCAACTCTGGGGCCAACGTCCTGACTTTC.

About this clonotype: The junction departs from the called germline gene at one end, perhaps through a read error. The chain is built from TRBV24-1 and TRBJ1-5; TRBD1 matches 8 bases. This CDR3 has 16 amino acids. Per germline, CDR1 KGHDR and CDR2 SFDVKD. CDR3: CASSYSGQGLDQPQHF. CDR3 in DNA: TGTGCCAGCAGTTACTCCGGACAGGGTCTCGATCAGCCCCAGCATTTT.

V gene TRBV2 combines with J gene TRBJ2-5; 9 bases line up with TRBD1. The ends lost 8 bases at V and 0 bases at J; junction bases unmatched: 4. The CDR3 extends over 14 amino acids. In germline, CDR1 is SNHLY, CDR2 FYNNEI. This CDR3 is CASQGDRDQETQYF. The CDR3 DNA follows: TGTGCCAGCCAGGGGGACAGGGACCAAGAGACCCAGTACTTC. The entire variable domain, with the rest obtained from reference TRBV2 and TRBJ2-5, is as follows: EPEVTQTPSHQVTQMGQEVILRCVPISNHLYFYWYRQILGQKVEFLVSFYNNEISEKSEIFDDQFSVERPDGSNFTLKIRSTKLEDSAMYFCASQGDRDQETQYFGPGTRLLVL.

As for this clonotype: With a much larger clone just one base away, this may be a read error. The chain uses TRBV11-1 and TRBJ2-5, with 9 bases fitting TRBD1. Germline V gives CDR1 SGHAT, CDR2 FQDESV (reference sequence). CDR3 length: 14 amino acids. The CDR3 nucleotides are TGTGCCCGCAGAACAGGGGGCGCAGGGGAGACCCAGTACTTC. It specifies CARRTGGAGETQYF. Together with reference TRBV11-1 and TRBJ2-5, the CDR3 gives the full variable domain: EAEVAQSPRYKITEKSQAVAFWCDPISGHATLYWYRQILGQGPELLVQFQDESVVDDSQLPKDRFSAERLKGVDSTLKIQPAELGDSAMYLCARRTGGAGETQYFGPGTRLLVL.